This entry describes one TCR beta chain. Antigen specificity is unknown. Assay: immunoSEQ multiplex PCR; the TCRdb copy retains only in-frame clones and omits some. The table has hundreds of thousands of clones, 95% to 96% seen once; the top ten hold 0.11%. As defined, naive CD8 cells were CD45RO-negative and positively selected for CCR7, with terminally differentiated effector memory CD45RA+ cells excluded. This sample was included in a study of shared clonotypes between healthy human individuals. Broader study findings: Clonotype sharing among donors likely depends on sequencing depth.

The CDR3 is made up of 13 amino acids. V gave up 5 bases and J gave up 1 base, with 8 bases separating them. CDR1 and CDR2 (germline): SGHVS, FNYEAQ. Sequencing was done on a sample of naive CD8+ T cells sorted from blood. The TCR sequence derives from a woman in her thirties in good health. The J gene is TRBJ1-1, the V gene TRBV7-6, with D possibly being TRBD1 (6 bases). The CDR3 nucleotides read TGTGCCAGCAGCCGACAGGAGAACACTGAAGCTTTCTTT. As protein: CASSRQENTEAFF.